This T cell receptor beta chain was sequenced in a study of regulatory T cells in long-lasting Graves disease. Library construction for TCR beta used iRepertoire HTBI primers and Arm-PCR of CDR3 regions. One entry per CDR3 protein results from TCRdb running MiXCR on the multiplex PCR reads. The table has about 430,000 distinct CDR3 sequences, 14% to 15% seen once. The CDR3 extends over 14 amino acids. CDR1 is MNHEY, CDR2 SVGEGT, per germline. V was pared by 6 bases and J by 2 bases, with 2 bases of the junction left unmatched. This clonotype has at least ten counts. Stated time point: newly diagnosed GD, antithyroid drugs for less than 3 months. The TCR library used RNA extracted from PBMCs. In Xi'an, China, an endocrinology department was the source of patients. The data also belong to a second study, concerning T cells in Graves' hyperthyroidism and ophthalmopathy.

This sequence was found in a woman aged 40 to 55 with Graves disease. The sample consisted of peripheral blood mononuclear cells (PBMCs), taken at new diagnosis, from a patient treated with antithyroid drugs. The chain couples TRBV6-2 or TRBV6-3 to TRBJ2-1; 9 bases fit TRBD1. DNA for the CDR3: TGTGCCAGCAGAAGACAGGGGGCCTACAATGAGCAGTTCTTC. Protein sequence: CASRRQGAYNEQFF.